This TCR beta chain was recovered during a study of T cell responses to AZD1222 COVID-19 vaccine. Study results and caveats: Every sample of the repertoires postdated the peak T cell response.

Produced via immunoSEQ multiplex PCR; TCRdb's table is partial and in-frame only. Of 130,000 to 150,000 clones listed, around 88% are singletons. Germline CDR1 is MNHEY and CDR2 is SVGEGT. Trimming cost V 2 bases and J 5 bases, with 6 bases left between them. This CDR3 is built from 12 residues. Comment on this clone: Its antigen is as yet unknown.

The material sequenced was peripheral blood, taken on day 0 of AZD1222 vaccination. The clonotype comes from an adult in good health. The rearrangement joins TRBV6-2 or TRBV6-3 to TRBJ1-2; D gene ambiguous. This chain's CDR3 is CASSYRVYGYTF. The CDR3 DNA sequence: TGTGCCAGCAGTTACAGGGTGTATGGCTACACCTTC.